Here is one T cell receptor beta chain with its context. Its antigen is undetermined. The germline V gene has CDR1 SNHLY and CDR2 FYNNEI. The CDR3 loop spans 15 amino acids. Trimming removed 1 base from V and 2 bases from J, with 10 bases in between. This entry is derived from a study of T cell responses to AZD1222 COVID-19 vaccine. TCRdb's table, derived via immunoSEQ multiplex PCR, lists solely in-frame clones and lacks some. The sample includes 80,000 or so clones, over 65% seen only once; the top ten take 25% to 30%. Study-wide results and caveats: Mostly white British, mostly female donors; authors suggested clonal diversity may be underestimated. Reportedly, nearly half the spike-specific TCRs target unmutated variant regions.

This material consisted of peripheral blood, taken 28 days after the second dose of the MenACWY control vaccine. V usage is TRBV2 and J usage is TRBJ2-3; tentatively, D is TRBD1 (5 bases). The receptor was derived from an adult who received the MenACWY meningococcal vaccine as a control. As DNA, the CDR3 is TGTGCCAGCAGTGAAGAAAGACAGTACACAGATACGCAGTATTTT. This encodes CASSEERQYTDTQYF.